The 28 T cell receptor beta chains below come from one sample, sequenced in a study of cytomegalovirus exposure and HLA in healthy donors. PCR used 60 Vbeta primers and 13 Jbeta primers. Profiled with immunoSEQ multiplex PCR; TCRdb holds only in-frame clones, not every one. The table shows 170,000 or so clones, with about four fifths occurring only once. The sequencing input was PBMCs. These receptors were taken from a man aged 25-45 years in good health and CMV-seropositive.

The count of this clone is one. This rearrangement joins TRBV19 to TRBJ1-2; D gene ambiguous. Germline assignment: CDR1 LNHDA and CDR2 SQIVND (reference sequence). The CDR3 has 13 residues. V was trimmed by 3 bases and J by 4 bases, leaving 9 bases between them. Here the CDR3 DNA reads TGTGCCAGTAGTATTTACAGCCCCTATGGCTACACCTTC. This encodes CASSIYSPYGYTF.

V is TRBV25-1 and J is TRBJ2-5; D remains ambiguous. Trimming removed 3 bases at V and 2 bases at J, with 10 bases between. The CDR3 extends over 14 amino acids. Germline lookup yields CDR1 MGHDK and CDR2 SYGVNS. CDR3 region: CASSDAMLQETQYF. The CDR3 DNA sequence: TGTGCCAGCAGTGATGCAATGCTACAAGAGACCCAGTACTTC.

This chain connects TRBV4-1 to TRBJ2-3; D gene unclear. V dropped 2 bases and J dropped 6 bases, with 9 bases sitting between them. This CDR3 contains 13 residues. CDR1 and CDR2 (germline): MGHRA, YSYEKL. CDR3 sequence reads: CASSQLHGDTQYF. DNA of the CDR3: TGCGCCAGCAGCCAACTGCACGGGGATACGCAGTATTTT.

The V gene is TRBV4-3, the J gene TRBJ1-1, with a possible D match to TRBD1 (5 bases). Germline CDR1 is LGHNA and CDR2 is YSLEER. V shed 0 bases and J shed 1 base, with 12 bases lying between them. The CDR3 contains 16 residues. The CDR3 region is CASSQDPRGRNTEAFF. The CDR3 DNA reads TGCGCCAGCAGCCAAGATCCCCGGGGGAGGAACACTGAAGCTTTCTTT.

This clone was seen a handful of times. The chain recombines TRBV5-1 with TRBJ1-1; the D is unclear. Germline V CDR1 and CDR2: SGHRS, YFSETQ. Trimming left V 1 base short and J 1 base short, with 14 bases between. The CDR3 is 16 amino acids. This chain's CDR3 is CASSLIRRGGNTEAFF. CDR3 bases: TGCGCCAGCAGCTTGATAAGACGGGGAGGGAACACTGAAGCTTTCTTT.

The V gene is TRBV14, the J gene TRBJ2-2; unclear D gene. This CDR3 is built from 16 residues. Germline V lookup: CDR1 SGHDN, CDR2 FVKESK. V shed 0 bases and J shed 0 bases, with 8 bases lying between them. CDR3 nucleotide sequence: TGTGCCAGCAGCCAAGATTACATCGCGAACACCGGGGAGCTGTTTTTT. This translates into CASSQDYIANTGELFF.

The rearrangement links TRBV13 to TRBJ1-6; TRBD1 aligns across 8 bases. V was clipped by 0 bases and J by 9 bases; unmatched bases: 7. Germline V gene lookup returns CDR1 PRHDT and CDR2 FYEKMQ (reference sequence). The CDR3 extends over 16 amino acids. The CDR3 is CASSLGPPGGGSPLHF. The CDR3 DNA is TGTGCCAGCAGCTTAGGACCCCCAGGGGGCGGTTCACCCCTCCACTTT.

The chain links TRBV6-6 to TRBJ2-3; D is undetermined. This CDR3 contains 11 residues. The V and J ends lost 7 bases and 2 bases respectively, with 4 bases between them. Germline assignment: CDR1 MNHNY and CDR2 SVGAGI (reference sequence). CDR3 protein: CASTYTDTQYF. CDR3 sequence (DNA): TGTGCCAGCACCTACACAGATACGCAGTATTTT.

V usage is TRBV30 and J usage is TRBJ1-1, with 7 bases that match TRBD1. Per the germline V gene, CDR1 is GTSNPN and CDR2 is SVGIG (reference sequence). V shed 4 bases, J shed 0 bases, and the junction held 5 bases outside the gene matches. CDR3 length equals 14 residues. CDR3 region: CAWTTGQMNTEAFF. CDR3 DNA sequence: TGTGCCTGGACGACGGGACAGATGAACACTGAAGCTTTCTTT. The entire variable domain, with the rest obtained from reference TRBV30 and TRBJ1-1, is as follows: SQTIHQWPATLVQPVGSPLSLECTVEGTSNPNLYWYRQAAGRGLQLLFYSVGIGQISSEVPQNLSASRPQDRQFILSSKKLLLSDSGFYLCAWTTGQMNTEAFFGQGTRLTVV.

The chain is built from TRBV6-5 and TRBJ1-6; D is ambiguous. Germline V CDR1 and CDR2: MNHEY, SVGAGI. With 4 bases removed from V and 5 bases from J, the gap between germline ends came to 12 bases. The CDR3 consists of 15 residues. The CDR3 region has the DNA TGTGCCAGCAGTTCCCGTCCGGGGAATAATTCACCCCTCCACTTT. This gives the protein CASSSRPGNNSPLHF.

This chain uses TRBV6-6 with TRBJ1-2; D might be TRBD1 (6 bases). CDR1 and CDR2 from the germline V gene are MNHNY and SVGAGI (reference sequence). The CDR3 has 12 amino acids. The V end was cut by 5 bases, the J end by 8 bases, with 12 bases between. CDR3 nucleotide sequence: TGTGCCAGCAGTCCCCAGGGGTTAGGCTACACCTTC. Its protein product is CASSPQGLGYTF.

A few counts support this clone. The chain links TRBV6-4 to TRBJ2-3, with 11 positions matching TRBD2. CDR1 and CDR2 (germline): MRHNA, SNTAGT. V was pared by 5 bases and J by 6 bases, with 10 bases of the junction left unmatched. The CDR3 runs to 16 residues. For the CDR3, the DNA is TGTGCCAGCAGTCCTAGCGGACTAGCGGGTGGGGATACGCAGTATTTT. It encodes CASSPSGLAGGDTQYF.

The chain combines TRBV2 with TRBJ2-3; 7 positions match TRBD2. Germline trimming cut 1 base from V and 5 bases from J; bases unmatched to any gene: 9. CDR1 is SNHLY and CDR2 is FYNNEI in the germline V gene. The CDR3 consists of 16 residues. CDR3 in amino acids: CASSEEAGDNEDTQYF. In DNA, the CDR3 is TGTGCCAGCAGTGAAGAGGCGGGAGATAATGAAGATACGCAGTATTTT.

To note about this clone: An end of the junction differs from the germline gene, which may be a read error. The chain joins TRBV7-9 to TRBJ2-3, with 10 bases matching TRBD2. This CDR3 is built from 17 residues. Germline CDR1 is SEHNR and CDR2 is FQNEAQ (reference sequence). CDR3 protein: CSSSLGSDVAGGGTQYF. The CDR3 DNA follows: TGTTCCAGCAGCTTAGGGTCGGATGTAGCGGGAGGTGGTACGCAGTATTTT.

The CDR3 protein is CASSVGLERGRTGELFF. In nucleotides, the CDR3 is TGTGCCAGCAGCGTGGGTTTGGAGCGGGGGCGTACCGGGGAGCTGTTTTTT. The chain is built from TRBV9 and TRBJ2-2, with 8 positions matching TRBD2. The CDR3 consists of 17 residues. V lost 2 bases to trimming and J lost 5 bases; unmatched junction nucleotides: 11. Germline V CDR1 and CDR2: SGDLS, YYNGEE.

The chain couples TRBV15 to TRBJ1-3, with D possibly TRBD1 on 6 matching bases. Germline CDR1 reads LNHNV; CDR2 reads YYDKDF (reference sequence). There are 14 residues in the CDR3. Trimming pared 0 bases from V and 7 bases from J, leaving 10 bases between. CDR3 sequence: CATSRDWDKNTIYF. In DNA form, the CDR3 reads TGTGCCACCAGCAGAGATTGGGACAAGAACACCATATATTTT.

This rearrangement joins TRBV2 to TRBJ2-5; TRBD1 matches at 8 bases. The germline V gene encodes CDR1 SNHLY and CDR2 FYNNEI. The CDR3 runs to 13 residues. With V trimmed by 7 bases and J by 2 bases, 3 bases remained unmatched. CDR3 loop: CASTQGAQETQYF. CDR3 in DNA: TGTGCCAGCACCCAGGGGGCGCAAGAGACCCAGTACTTC.

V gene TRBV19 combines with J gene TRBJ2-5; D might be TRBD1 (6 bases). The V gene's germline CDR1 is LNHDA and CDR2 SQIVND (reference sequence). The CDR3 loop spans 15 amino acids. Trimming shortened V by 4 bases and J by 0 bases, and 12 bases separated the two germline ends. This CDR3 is CASSRWDTNQETQYF. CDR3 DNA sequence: TGTGCCAGTAGTAGGTGGGACACTAACCAAGAGACCCAGTACTTC.

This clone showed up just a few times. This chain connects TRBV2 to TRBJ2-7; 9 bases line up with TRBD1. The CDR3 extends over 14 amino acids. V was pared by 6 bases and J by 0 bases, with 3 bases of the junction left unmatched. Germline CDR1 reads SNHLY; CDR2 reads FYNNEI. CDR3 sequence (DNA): TGTGCCAGCAGGGGGACAGGGAGCTCCTACGAGCAGTACTTC. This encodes CASRGTGSSYEQYF.

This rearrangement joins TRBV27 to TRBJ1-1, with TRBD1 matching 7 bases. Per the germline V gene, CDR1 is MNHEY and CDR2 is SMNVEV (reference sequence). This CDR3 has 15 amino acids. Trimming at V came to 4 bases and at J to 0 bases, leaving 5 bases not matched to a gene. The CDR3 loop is CASSSTGNVNTEAFF. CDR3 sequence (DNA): TGTGCCAGCAGTTCGACAGGGAATGTGAACACTGAAGCTTTCTTT.

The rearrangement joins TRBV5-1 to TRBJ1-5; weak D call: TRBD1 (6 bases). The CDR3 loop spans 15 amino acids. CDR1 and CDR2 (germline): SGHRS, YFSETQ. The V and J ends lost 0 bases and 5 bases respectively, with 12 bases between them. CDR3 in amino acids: CASSLVGRGDQPQHF. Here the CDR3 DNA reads TGCGCCAGCAGCTTGGTCGGCAGGGGTGATCAGCCCCAGCATTTT. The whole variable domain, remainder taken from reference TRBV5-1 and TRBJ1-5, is KAGVTQTPRYLIKTRGQQVTLSCSPISGHRSVSWYQQTPGQGLQFLFEYFSETQRNKGNFPGRFSGRQFSNSRSEMNVSTLELGDSALYLCASSLVGRGDQPQHFGDGTRLSIL.

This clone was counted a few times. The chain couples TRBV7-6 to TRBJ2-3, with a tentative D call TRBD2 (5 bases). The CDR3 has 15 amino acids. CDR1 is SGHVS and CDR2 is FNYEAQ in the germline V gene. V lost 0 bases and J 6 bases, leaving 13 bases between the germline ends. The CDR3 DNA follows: TGTGCCAGCAGCTTAGCGTCCATCGGGGTTGATACGCAGTATTTT. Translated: CASSLASIGVDTQYF.

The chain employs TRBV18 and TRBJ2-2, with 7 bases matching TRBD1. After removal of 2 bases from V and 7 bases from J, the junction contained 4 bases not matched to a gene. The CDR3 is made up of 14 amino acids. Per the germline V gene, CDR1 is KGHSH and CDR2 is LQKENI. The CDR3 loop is CASSPAQGSGELFF. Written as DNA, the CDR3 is TGTGCCAGCTCACCAGCACAGGGGAGCGGGGAGCTGTTTTTT.

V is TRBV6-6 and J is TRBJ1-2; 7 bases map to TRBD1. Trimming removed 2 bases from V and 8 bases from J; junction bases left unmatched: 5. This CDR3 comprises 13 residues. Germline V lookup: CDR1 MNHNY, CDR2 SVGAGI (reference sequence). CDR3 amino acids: CASSYTGTEGYTF. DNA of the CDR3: TGTGCCAGCAGTTACACGGGGACAGAGGGCTACACCTTC.

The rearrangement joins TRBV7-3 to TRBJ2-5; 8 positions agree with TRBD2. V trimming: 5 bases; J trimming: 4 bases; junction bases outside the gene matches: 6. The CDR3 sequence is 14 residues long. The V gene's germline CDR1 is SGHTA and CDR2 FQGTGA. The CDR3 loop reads CASSLGRAGETQYF. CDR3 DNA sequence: TGTGCCAGCAGCCTCGGGAGGGCAGGAGAGACCCAGTACTTC.

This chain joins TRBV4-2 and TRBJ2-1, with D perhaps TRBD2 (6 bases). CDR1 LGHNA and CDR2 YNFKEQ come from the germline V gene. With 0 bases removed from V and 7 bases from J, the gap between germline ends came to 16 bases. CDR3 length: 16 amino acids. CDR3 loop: CASSQDNAGLFNEQFF. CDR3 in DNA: TGTGCCAGCAGCCAAGACAACGCGGGACTCTTTAATGAGCAGTTCTTC.

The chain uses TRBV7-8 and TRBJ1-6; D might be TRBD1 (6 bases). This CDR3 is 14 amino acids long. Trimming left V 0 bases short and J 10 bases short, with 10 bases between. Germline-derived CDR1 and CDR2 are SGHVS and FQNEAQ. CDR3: CASSLAQGHSPLHF. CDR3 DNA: TGTGCCAGCAGCTTAGCACAGGGTCACTCACCCCTCCACTTT.

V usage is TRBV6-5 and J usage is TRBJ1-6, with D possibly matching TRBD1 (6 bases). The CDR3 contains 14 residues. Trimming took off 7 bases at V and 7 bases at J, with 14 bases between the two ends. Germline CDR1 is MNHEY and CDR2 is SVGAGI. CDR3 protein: CASNHGGANSPLHF. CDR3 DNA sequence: TGTGCCAGCAATCATGGGGGGGCGAATTCACCCCTCCACTTT.